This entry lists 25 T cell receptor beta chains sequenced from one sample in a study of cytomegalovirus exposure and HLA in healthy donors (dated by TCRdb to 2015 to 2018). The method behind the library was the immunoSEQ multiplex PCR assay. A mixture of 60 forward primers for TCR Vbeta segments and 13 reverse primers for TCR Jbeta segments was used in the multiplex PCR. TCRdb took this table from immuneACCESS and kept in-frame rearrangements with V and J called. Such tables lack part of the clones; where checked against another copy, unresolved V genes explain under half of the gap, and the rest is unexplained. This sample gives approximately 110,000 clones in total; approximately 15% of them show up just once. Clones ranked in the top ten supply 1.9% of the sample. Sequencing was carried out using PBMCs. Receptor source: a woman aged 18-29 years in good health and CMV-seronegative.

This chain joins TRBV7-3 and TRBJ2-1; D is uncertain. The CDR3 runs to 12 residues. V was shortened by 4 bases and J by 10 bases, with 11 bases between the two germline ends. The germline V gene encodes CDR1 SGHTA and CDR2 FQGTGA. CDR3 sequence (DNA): TGTGCCAGCAGCTACTCCTCGAGCGAGCAGTTCTTC. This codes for CASSYSSSEQFF.

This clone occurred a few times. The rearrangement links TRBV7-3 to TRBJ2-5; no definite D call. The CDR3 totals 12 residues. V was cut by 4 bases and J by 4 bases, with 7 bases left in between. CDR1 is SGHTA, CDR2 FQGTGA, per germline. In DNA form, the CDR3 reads TGTGCCAGCAGCTCTTGGGCAGAGACCCAGTACTTC. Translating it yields CASSSWAETQYF.

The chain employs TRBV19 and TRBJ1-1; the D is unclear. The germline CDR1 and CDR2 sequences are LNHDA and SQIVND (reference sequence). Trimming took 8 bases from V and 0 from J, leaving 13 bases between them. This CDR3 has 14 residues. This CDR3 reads CASQTTGMNTEAFF. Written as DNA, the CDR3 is TGTGCCAGTCAGACCACGGGGATGAACACTGAAGCTTTCTTT.

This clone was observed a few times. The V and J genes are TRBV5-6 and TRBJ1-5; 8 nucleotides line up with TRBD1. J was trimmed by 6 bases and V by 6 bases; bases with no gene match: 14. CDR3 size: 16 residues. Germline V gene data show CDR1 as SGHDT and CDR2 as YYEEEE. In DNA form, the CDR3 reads TGTGCCAGCACCCGCTTAGCGGACAGGGCGACTCAGCCCCAGCATTTT. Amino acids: CASTRLADRATQPQHF.

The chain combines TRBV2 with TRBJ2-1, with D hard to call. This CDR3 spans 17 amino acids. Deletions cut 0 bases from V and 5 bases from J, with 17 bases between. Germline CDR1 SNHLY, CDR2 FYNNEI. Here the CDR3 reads CASSEALSLSRDNEQFF. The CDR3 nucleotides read TGTGCCAGCAGTGAAGCGCTAAGCCTATCCCGCGACAATGAGCAGTTCTTC.

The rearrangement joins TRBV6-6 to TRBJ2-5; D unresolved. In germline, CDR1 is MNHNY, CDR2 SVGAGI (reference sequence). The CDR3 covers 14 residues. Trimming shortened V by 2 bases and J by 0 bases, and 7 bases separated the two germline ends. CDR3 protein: CASSYKAYQETQYF. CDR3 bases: TGTGCCAGCAGTTACAAAGCCTACCAAGAGACCCAGTACTTC.

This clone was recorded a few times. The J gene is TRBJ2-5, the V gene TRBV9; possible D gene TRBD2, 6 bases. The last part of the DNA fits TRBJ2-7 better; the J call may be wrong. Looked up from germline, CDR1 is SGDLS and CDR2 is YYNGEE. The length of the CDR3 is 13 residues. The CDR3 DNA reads TGTGCCAGCAGCAGGGACTCAAGGGACGAGCAGTACTTC. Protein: CASSRDSRDEQYF.

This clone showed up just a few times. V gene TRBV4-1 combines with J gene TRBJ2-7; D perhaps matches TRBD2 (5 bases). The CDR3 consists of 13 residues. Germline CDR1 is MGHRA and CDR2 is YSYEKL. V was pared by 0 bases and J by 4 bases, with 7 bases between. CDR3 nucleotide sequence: TGCGCCAGCAGCCAAGATGCGGGTTACGAGCAGTACTTC. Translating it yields CASSQDAGYEQYF.

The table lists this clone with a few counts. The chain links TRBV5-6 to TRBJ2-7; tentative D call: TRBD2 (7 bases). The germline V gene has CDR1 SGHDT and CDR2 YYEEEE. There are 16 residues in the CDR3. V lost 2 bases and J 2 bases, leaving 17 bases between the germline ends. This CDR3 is CASSLGGGLKAYEQYF. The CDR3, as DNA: TGTGCCAGCAGCTTAGGGGGGGGGTTAAAAGCCTACGAGCAGTACTTC.

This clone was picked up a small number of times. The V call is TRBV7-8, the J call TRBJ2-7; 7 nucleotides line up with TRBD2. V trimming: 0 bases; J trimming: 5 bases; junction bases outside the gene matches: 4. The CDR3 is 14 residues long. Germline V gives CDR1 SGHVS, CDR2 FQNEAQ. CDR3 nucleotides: TGTGCCAGCAGCTTAGCGGGAGGGCCAGACGAGCAGTACTTC. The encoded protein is CASSLAGGPDEQYF.

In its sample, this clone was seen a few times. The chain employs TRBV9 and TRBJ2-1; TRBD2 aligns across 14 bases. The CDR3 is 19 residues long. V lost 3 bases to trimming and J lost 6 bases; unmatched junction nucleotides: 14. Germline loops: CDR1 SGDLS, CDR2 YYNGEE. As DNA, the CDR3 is TGTGCCAGCAGCGCGGGGAACGGACTAGCGGGGGGCCGGGGCAATGAGCAGTTCTTC. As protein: CASSAGNGLAGGRGNEQFF. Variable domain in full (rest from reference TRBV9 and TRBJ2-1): DSGVTQTPKHLITATGQRVTLRCSPRSGDLSVYWYQQSLDQGLQFLIQYYNGEERAKGNILERFSAQQFPDLHSELNLSSLELGDSALYFCASSAGNGLAGGRGNEQFFGPGTRLTVL.

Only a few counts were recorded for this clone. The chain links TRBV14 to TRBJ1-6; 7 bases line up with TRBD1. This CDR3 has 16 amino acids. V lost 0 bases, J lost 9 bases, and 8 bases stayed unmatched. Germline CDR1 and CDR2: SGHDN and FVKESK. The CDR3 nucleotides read TGTGCCAGCAGCCAAGAGATAGACAGGGCTTCTTCACCCCTCCACTTT. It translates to CASSQEIDRASSPLHF.

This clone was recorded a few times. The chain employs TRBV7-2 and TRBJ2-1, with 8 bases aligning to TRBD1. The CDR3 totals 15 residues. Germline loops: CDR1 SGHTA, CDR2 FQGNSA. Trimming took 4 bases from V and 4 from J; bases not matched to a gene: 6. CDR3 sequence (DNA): TGTGCCAGCAGCTCCTCAGGGGGCGGGTACAATGAGCAGTTCTTC. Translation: CASSSSGGGYNEQFF.

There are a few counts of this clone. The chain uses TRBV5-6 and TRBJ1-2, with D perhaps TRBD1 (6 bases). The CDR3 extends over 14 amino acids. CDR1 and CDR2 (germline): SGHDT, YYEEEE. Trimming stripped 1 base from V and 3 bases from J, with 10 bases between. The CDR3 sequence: CASSLRGGYYGYTF. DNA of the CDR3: TGTGCCAGCAGCTTGAGGGGGGGTTACTATGGCTACACCTTC. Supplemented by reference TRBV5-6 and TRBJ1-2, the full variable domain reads DAGVTQSPTHLIKTRGQQVTLRCSPKSGHDTVSWYQQALGQGPQFIFQYYEEEERQRGNFPDRFSGHQFPNYSSELNVNALLLGDSALYLCASSLRGGYYGYTFGSGTRLTVV.

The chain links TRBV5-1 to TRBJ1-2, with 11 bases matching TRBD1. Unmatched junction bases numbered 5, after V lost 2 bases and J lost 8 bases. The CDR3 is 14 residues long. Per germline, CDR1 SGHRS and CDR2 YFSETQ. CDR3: CASSLEGQGDGYTF. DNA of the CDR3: TGCGCCAGCAGCTTAGAGGGACAGGGGGACGGCTACACCTTC.

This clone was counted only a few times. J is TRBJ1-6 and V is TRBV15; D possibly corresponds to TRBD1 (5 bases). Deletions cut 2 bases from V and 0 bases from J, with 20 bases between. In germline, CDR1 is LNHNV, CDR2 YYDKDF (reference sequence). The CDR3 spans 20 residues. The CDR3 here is CATSRLSGAATSSYNSPLHF. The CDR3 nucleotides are TGTGCCACCAGCAGACTTAGTGGGGCGGCCACCAGCTCCTATAATTCACCCCTCCACTTT.

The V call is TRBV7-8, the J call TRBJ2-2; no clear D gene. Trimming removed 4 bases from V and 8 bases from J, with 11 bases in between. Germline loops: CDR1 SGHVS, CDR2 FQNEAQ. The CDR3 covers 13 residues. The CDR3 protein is CASSYSLSGELFF. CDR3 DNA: TGTGCCAGCAGCTACTCTCTTTCTGGGGAGCTGTTTTTT.

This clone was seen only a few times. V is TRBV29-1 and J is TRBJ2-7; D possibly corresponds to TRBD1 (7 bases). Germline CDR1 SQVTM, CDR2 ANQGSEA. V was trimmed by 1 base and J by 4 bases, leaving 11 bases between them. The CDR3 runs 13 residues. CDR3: CSVEGTGGYEQYF. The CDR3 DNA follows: TGCAGCGTTGAAGGGACAGGAGGGTACGAGCAGTACTTC.

DNA of the CDR3: TGTGCCAGCGGAACATGGGGGGCAGGGGGCGAGCAGTACTTC. Protein: CASGTWGAGGEQYF. V is TRBV9 and J is TRBJ2-7, with D possibly being TRBD1 (7 bases). The V end was cut by 7 bases, the J end by 6 bases, with 20 bases between. The germline V gene encodes CDR1 SGDLS and CDR2 YYNGEE. The CDR3 is 14 amino acids.

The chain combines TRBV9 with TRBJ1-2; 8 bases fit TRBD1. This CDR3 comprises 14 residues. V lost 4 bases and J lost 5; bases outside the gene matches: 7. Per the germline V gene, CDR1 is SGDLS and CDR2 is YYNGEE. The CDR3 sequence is CASSSRQGAYGYTF. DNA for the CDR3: TGTGCCAGCAGCTCTCGGCAGGGGGCGTATGGCTACACCTTC.

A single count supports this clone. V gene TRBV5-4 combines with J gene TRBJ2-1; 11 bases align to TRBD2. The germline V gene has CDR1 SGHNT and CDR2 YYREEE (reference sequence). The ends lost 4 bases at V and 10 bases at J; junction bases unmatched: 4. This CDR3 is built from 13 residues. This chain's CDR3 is CASSSRTSGEQFF. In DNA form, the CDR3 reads TGTGCCAGCAGCAGCCGGACTAGCGGGGAGCAGTTCTTC.

The CDR3 reads CASSRRVKDEQYF. Written as DNA, the CDR3 is TGTGCCAGCAGTAGGAGGGTGAAGGACGAGCAGTACTTC. The genes are TRBV6-6 and TRBJ2-7, with D perhaps matching TRBD2 (6 bases). The CDR3 totals 13 residues. V gave up 5 bases and J gave up 5 bases, with 13 bases separating them. Germline-derived CDR1 and CDR2 are MNHNY and SVGAGI (reference sequence).

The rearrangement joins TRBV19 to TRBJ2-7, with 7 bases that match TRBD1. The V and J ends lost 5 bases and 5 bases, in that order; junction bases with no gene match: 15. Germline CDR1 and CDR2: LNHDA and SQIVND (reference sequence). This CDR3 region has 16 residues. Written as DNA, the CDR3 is TGTGCCAGTAGTCCCCGACCTACAGGGGATGCGGACGAGCAGTACTTC. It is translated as CASSPRPTGDADEQYF.

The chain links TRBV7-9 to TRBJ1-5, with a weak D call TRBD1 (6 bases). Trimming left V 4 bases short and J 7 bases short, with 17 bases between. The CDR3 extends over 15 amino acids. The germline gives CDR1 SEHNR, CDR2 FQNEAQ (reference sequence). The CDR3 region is CASSSGDMRIQPQHF. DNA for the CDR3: TGTGCCAGCAGCTCAGGGGACATGCGGATCCAGCCCCAGCATTTT.

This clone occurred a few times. CDR3 DNA sequence: TGTGCCAGCAGCATCGCTTTGGACAGGTTTGAGTATGGCTACACCTTC. Translating gives CASSIALDRFEYGYTF. This rearrangement joins TRBV5-5 to TRBJ1-2; TRBD1 matches at 7 bases. This CDR3 has 16 residues. V lost 4 bases to trimming and J lost 5 bases; unmatched junction nucleotides: 14. Germline V gene data show CDR1 as SGHKS and CDR2 as YYEKEE (reference sequence).